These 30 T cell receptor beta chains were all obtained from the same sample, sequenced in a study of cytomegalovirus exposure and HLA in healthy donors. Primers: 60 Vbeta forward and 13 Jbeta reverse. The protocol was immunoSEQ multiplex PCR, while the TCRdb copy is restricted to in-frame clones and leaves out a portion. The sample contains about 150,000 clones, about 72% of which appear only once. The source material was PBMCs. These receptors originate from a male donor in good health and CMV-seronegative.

The CDR3 loop reads CASSLGTGFTQPQHF. CDR3 coding DNA: TGTGCCAGCAGCTTGGGGACAGGGTTTACTCAGCCCCAGCATTTT. This rearrangement joins TRBV7-2 to TRBJ1-5, with 9 bases that match TRBD1. The CDR3 has 15 residues. Germline V gene sequence: CDR1 SGHTA, CDR2 FQGNSA. V shed 3 bases and J 6 bases; nucleotides not matched to a gene: 6.

This CDR3 reads CASTPSGGTYEQYF. The CDR3 region has the DNA TGTGCCAGCACACCGTCAGGGGGCACCTACGAGCAGTACTTC. The chain joins TRBV28 to TRBJ2-7; TRBD1 aligns across 8 bases. The length of the CDR3 is 14 residues. Germline V lookup: CDR1 MDHEN, CDR2 SYDVKM. Trimming at V came to 7 bases and at J to 2 bases, leaving 7 bases not matched to a gene.

CDR3 residues: CASSLAPLDRGTDTQYF. The CDR3 DNA sequence: TGTGCCAGCAGCTTAGCGCCCTTGGACAGGGGGACAGATACGCAGTATTTT. The J gene is TRBJ2-3, the V gene TRBV7-6; TRBD1 matches 10 bases. This CDR3 region has 17 residues. Germline V CDR1 and CDR2: SGHVS, FNYEAQ. Trimming at V came to 0 bases and at J to 3 bases, leaving 6 bases not matched to a gene.

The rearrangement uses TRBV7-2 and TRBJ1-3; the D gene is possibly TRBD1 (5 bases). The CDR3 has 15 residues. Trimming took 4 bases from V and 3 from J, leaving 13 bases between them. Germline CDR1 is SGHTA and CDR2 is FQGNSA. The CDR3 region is CASSSGGGFGNTIYF. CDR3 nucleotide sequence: TGTGCCAGCAGCTCGGGGGGTGGGTTTGGAAACACCATATATTTT.

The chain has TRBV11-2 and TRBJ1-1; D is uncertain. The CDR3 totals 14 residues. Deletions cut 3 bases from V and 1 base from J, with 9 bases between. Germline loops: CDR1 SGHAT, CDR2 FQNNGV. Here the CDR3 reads CASSFQYKNTEAFF. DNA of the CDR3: TGTGCCAGCAGCTTTCAGTACAAGAACACTGAAGCTTTCTTT.

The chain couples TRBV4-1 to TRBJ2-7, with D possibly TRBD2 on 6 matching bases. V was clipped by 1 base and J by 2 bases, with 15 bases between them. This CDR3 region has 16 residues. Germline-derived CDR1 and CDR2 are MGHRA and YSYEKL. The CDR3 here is CASSQVGLASTYEQYF. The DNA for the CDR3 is TGCGCCAGCAGCCAAGTAGGGCTAGCGAGTACCTACGAGCAGTACTTC.

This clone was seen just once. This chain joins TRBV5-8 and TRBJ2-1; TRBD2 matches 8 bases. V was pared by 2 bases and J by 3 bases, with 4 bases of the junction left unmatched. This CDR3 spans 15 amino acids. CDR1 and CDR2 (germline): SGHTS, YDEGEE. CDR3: CASSLGLANYNEQFF. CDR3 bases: TGTGCCAGCAGCTTAGGACTAGCTAACTACAATGAGCAGTTCTTC.

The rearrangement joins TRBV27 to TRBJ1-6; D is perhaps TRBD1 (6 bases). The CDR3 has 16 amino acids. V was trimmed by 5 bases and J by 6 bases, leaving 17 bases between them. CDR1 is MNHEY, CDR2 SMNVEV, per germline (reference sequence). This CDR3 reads CASSLRNGGGNSPLHF. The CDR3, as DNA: TGTGCCAGCAGTCTCCGGAATGGGGGCGGTAATTCACCCCTCCACTTT.

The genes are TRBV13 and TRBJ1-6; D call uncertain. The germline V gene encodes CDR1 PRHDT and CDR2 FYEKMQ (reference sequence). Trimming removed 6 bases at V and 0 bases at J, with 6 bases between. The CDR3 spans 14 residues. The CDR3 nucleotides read TGTGCCAGCAGGGCCCTCTCCTATAATTCACCCCTCCACTTT. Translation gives CASRALSYNSPLHF.

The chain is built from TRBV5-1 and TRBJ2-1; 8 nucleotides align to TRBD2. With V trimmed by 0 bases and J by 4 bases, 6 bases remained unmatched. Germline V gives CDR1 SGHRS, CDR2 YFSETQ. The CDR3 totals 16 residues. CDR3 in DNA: TGCGCCAGCAGCTTGGAAGCCGGGAGGGTTTACAATGAGCAGTTCTTC. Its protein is CASSLEAGRVYNEQFF.

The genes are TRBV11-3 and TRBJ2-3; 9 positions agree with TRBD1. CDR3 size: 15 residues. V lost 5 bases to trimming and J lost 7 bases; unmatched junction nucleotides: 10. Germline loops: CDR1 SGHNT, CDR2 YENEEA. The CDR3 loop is CASSAPGQGEHTQYF. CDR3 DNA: TGTGCCAGCAGCGCCCCGGGACAGGGTGAACATACGCAGTATTTT.

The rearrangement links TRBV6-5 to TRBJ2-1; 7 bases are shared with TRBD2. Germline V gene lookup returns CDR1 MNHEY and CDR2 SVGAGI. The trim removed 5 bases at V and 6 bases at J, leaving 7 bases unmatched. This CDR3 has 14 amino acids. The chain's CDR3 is CASSRRRESNEQFF. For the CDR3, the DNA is TGTGCCAGCAGTAGGCGGCGGGAGTCCAATGAGCAGTTCTTC.

CDR3 protein: CASSLQANYGYTF. Written as DNA, the CDR3 is TGTGCCAGCAGTTTACAGGCTAACTATGGCTACACCTTC. The V gene is TRBV27, the J gene TRBJ1-2; D not certain. CDR1 MNHEY and CDR2 SMNVEV come from the germline V gene (reference sequence). V dropped 2 bases and J dropped 0 bases, with 4 bases sitting between them. The CDR3 contains 13 residues.

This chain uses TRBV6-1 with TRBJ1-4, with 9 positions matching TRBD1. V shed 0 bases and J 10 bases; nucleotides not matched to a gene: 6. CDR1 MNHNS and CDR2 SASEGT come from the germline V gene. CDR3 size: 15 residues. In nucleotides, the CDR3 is TGTGCCAGCAGTGAAGCGCTACAGGGGGCGGGAAAACTGTTTTTT. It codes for CASSEALQGAGKLFF.

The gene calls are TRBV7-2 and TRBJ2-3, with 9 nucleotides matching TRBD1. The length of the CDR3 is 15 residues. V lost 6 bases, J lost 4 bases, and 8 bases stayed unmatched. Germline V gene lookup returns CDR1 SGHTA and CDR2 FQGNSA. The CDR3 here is CASRPRGQGSDTQYF. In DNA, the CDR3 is TGTGCCAGCAGACCCCGTGGACAGGGGTCAGATACGCAGTATTTT.

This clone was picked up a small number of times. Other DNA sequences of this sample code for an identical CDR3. DNA for the CDR3: TGTGCCAGCAGTTTGCTGACAGGAGCCAACACCGGGGAGCTGTTTTTT. It specifies CASSLLTGANTGELFF. This rearrangement joins TRBV27 to TRBJ2-2, with D tentatively TRBD1 (6 bases). V lost 3 bases, J lost 2 bases, and 13 bases lay in between. CDR1 and CDR2 (germline): MNHEY, SMNVEV (reference sequence). The CDR3 spans 16 residues.

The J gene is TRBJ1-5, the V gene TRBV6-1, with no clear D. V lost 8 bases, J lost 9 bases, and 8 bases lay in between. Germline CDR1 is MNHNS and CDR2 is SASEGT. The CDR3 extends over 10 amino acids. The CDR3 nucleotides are TGTGCCAGCGCCTCCGGGCCCCAGCATTTT. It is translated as CASASGPQHF.

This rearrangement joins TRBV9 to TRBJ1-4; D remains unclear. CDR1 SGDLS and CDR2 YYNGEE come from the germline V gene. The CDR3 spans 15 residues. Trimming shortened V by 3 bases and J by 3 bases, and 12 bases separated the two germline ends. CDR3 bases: TGTGCCAGCAGCGCCCTCGGGAGGCCTAATGAAAAACTGTTTTTT. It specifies CASSALGRPNEKLFF.

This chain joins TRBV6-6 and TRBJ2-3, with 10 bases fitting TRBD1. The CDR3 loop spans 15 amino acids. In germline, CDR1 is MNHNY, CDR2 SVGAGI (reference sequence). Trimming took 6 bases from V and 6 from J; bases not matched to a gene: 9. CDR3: CASRIRDRGSDTQYF. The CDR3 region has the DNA TGTGCCAGCAGGATCCGGGACAGGGGATCCGATACGCAGTATTTT.

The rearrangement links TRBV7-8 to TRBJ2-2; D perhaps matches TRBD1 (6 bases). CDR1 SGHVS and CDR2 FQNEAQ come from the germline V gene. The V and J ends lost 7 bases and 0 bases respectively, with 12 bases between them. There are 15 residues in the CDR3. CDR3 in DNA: TGTGCCAGCAATCTCGGACAGTCGAACACCGGGGAGCTGTTTTTT. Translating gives CASNLGQSNTGELFF.

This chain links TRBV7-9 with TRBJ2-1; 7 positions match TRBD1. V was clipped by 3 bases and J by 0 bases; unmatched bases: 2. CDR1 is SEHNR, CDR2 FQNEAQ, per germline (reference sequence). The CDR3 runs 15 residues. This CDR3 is CASSFRDSSYNEQFF. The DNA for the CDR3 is TGTGCCAGCAGCTTCCGGGACAGCTCCTACAATGAGCAGTTCTTC.

CDR3 sequence reads: CASSLGGTQYF. The CDR3 DNA reads TGTGCCAGCAGCTTAGGAGGGACCCAGTACTTC. The chain has TRBV11-2 and TRBJ2-5; D is ambiguous. The CDR3 is made up of 11 amino acids. V was trimmed by 1 base and J by 7 bases, leaving 4 bases between them. Germline values: CDR1 SGHAT, CDR2 FQNNGV. Supplemented by reference TRBV11-2 and TRBJ2-5, the full variable domain reads EAGVAQSPRYKIIEKRQSVAFWCNPISGHATLYWYQQILGQGPKLLIQFQNNGVVDDSQLPKDRFSAERLKGVDSTLKIQPAKLEDSAVYLCASSLGGTQYFGPGTRLLVL.

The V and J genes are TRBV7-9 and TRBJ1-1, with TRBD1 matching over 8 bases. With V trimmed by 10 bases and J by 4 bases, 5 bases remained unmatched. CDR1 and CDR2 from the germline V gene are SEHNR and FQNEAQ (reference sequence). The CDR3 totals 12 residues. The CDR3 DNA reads TGTGCCACCTCAGGGGGCTTCACTGAAGCTTTCTTT. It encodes CATSGGFTEAFF.

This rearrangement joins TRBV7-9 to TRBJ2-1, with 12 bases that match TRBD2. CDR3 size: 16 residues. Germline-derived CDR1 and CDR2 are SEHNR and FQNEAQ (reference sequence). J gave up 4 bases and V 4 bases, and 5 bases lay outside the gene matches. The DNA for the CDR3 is TGTGCCAGCAGCTACCGACTAGCGGGGGTTTACAATGAGCAGTTCTTC. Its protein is CASSYRLAGVYNEQFF.

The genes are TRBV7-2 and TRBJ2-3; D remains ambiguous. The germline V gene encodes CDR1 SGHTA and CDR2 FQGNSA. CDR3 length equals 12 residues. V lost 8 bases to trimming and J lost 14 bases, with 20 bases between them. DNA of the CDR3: TGTGCCAGCCGGCATTCTGACTTCCAGCGGTATTTT. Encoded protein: CASRHSDFQRYF.

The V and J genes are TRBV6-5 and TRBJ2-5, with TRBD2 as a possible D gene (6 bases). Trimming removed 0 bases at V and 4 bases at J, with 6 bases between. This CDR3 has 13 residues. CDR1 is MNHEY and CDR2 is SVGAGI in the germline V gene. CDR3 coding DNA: TGTGCCAGCAGTTACTCGGGGGGAGAGACCCAGTACTTC. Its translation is CASSYSGGETQYF.

The CDR3 DNA reads as TGTGCCACCAGCCCCCGGGCCGGGACAGGACAGGACACCATATATTTT. Translated, it gives CATSPRAGTGQDTIYF. This chain connects TRBV15 to TRBJ1-3, with 8 positions matching TRBD1. The germline CDR1 and CDR2 sequences are LNHNV and YYDKDF (reference sequence). This CDR3 has 16 amino acids. The junction had 14 bases not matched to a gene; V was cut back by 5 bases and J by 8 bases.

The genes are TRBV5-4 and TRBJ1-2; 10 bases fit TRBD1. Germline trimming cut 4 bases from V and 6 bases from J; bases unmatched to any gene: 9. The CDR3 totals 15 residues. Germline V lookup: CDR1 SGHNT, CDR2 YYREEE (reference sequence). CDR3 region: CASSVRDRGTDGYTF. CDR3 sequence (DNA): TGTGCCAGCAGCGTCCGGGACAGGGGCACTGATGGCTACACCTTC.

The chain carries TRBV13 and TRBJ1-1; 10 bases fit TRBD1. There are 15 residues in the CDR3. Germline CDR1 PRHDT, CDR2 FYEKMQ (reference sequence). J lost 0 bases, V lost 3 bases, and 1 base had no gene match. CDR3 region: CASSFGTGVNTEAFF. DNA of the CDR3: TGTGCCAGCAGCTTTGGGACAGGGGTGAACACTGAAGCTTTCTTT.

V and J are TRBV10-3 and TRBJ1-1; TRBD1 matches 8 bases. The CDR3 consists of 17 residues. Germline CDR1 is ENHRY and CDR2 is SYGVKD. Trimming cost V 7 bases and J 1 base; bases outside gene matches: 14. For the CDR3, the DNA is TGTGCCATCACCCCCCGAGGGCAGGGGGCGACGAACACTGAAGCTTTCTTT. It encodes CAITPRGQGATNTEAFF.